Below are 22 T cell receptor beta chains sequenced from a single sample in a study of neoadjuvant anti-PD-1 for oral cavity cancer. Here immunoSEQ multiplex PCR was the method, and the copy in TCRdb shows in-frame clones only, minus some. The table has some 7,400 clones, 48% seen once. The starting material was tumor tissue, obtained before nivolumab (anti-PD-1) treatment. These receptors were taken from a person between 40 and 80 years old with oral cavity squamous cell carcinoma.

This clone was seen a few times. The rearrangement joins TRBV11-2 to TRBJ2-7; D is uncertain. V dropped 1 base and J dropped 6 bases, with 4 bases sitting between them. CDR3 length: 11 amino acids. CDR1 is SGHAT and CDR2 is FQNNGV in the germline V gene. This chain's CDR3 is CASSLVGEQYF. The CDR3 coding sequence is TGTGCCAGCAGCTTAGTAGGCGAGCAGTACTTC. The variable domain in full, completed from reference TRBV11-2 and TRBJ2-7, reads EAGVAQSPRYKIIEKRQSVAFWCNPISGHATLYWYQQILGQGPKLLIQFQNNGVVDDSQLPKDRFSAERLKGVDSTLKIQPAKLEDSAVYLCASSLVGEQYFGPGTRLTVT.

This rearrangement joins TRBV19 to TRBJ2-2, with TRBD1 identical over 7 bases. Germline V gene data show CDR1 as LNHDA and CDR2 as SQIVND (reference sequence). Trimming at V came to 3 bases and at J to 5 bases, leaving 3 bases not matched to a gene. This CDR3 contains 14 residues. For the CDR3, the DNA is TGTGCCAGTAGTATCGACAGGGCTACCGGGGAGCTGTTTTTT. It encodes CASSIDRATGELFF.

This clone was observed a few times. This sequence joins TRBV9 and TRBJ2-3; D is uncertain. The CDR3 sequence is 17 residues long. V was trimmed by 0 bases and J by 1 base, leaving 15 bases between them. Germline V gene data show CDR1 as SGDLS and CDR2 as YYNGEE. CDR3: CASSVAKHLDGTDTQYF. The CDR3 DNA is TGTGCCAGCAGCGTAGCTAAGCATCTCGATGGCACAGATACGCAGTATTTT. The whole variable domain, filled in from reference TRBV9 and TRBJ2-3, reads DSGVTQTPKHLITATGQRVTLRCSPRSGDLSVYWYQQSLDQGLQFLIQYYNGEERAKGNILERFSAQQFPDLHSELNLSSLELGDSALYFCASSVAKHLDGTDTQYFGPGTRLTVL.

This clone was recorded a few times. This sequence joins TRBV6-1 and TRBJ1-1; no firm D call. Germline V gives CDR1 MNHNS, CDR2 SASEGT. Trimming left V 5 bases short and J 5 bases short, with 0 bases between. The CDR3 extends over 9 amino acids. CDR3 in DNA: TGTGCCAGCAGTACTGAAGCTTTCTTT. It encodes CASSTEAFF.

V is TRBV30 and J is TRBJ2-5; no clear D gene. The ends were cut back, 0 bases at V and 10 bases at J, with 9 bases in the middle. The CDR3 covers 11 residues. Germline V CDR1 and CDR2: GTSNPN, SVGIG (reference sequence). The CDR3 region has the DNA TGTGCCTGGAGTGTACATAGCCTCCAGTACTTC. Its translation: CAWSVHSLQYF.

Relative to its sample, this clone is medium-sized. J is TRBJ2-3 and V is TRBV19, with 12 positions matching TRBD2. This CDR3 contains 16 residues. The V gene's germline CDR1 is LNHDA and CDR2 SQIVND (reference sequence). The V and J ends lost 7 bases and 3 bases, in that order; junction bases with no gene match: 8. The DNA of the CDR3 is TGTGCCAGTACCCCCGGACTAGCGGGATTGACAGATACGCAGTATTTT. Residues: CASTPGLAGLTDTQYF. The full variable domain, its missing parts supplied by reference TRBV19 and TRBJ2-3, is DGGITQSPKYLFRKEGQNVTLSCEQNLNHDAMYWYRQDPGQGLRLIYYSQIVNDFQKGDIAEGYSVSREKKESFPLTVTSAQKNPTAFYLCASTPGLAGLTDTQYFGPGTRLTVL.

This clone has a handful of counts. The chain employs TRBV11-3 and TRBJ2-5, with D uncertain. This CDR3 comprises 13 residues. In germline, CDR1 is SGHNT, CDR2 YENEEA. The V end lost 0 bases, the J end lost 4 bases, and 6 bases lay between the germline ends. CDR3 loop: CASSLDPGETQYF. The CDR3 nucleotides are TGTGCCAGCAGCTTAGACCCTGGAGAGACCCAGTACTTC.

The chain recombines TRBV5-1 with TRBJ2-7, with TRBD2 matching 13 bases. Per germline, CDR1 SGHRS and CDR2 YFSETQ. The length of the CDR3 is 17 residues. V was pared by 4 bases and J by 5 bases, with 12 bases of the junction left unmatched. In DNA form, the CDR3 reads TGCGCCAGCAGCCTTGGACTAGCGGGAGCGTTCACCCACGAGCAGTACTTC. Translating it yields CASSLGLAGAFTHEQYF.

The J gene is TRBJ2-7, the V gene TRBV6-1, with TRBD1 matching over 8 bases. This CDR3 comprises 14 residues. V dropped 7 bases and J dropped 5; count of bases not matched to a gene: 10. Germline CDR1 is MNHNS and CDR2 is SASEGT. DNA for the CDR3: TGTGCCAGCATCGGCCGGCAGGGGGCAGACGAGCAGTACTTC. This sequence encodes CASIGRQGADEQYF.

This sequence joins TRBV27 and TRBJ2-3; D gene uncertain. Germline V lookup: CDR1 MNHEY, CDR2 SMNVEV (reference sequence). Trimming pared 4 bases from V and 6 bases from J, leaving 17 bases between. The CDR3 is made up of 15 amino acids. The CDR3 is CASSWVKSGGDTQYF. As DNA, the CDR3 is TGTGCCAGCAGTTGGGTGAAGTCCGGTGGGGATACGCAGTATTTT.

This clone was picked up a small number of times. A junction boundary mismatches the germline segment, possibly from a read error. V and J are TRBV7-7 and TRBJ2-3, with D hard to call. Germline V gene data show CDR1 as SSHAT and CDR2 as FNYEAQ (reference sequence). The CDR3 spans 13 residues. The CDR3 protein is CASSLDSTDTQYF. CDR3 DNA sequence: TGTGCTAGCAGCTTAGACAGCACAGATACGCAGTATTTT.

The chain recombines TRBV6-5 with TRBJ1-2; D may be TRBD1 (6 bases). This CDR3 is built from 14 residues. Germline V lookup: CDR1 MNHEY, CDR2 SVGAGI. V was shortened by 0 bases and J by 6 bases, with 11 bases between the two germline ends. The CDR3 DNA sequence: TGTGCCAGCAGTTACTCGGACAGTTTAAATGGCTACACCTTC. Translated: CASSYSDSLNGYTF.

This rearrangement joins TRBV28 to TRBJ1-3, with D uncertain. The germline V gene encodes CDR1 MDHEN and CDR2 SYDVKM. The CDR3 extends over 12 amino acids. V shed 3 bases and J shed 11 bases, with 11 bases lying between them. The CDR3 DNA follows: TGTGCCAGCAGTTTCGCGACCGGGGCCATATATTTT. Translated: CASSFATGAIYF.

By share, this clone ranks as medium-sized. In DNA form, the CDR3 reads TGTGCCAGCAGTCAAGGGACTAGCGGGAGGGCCTACGAGCAGTACTTC. This codes for CASSQGTSGRAYEQYF. The V call is TRBV2, the J call TRBJ2-7; 16 bases fit TRBD2. Germline values: CDR1 SNHLY, CDR2 FYNNEI. The junction had 3 bases not matched to a gene; V was cut back by 5 bases and J by 2 bases. The CDR3 covers 16 residues.

This clone came up a few times. This chain uses TRBV4-1 with TRBJ1-5, with a weak D call TRBD1 (6 bases). This CDR3 spans 15 amino acids. The germline V and J ends were trimmed by 1 base and 3 bases, with 10 bases remaining between them. Germline values: CDR1 MGHRA, CDR2 YSYEKL. The CDR3 nucleotides read TGCGCCAGCAGCCAAGGGGGACATCCCAATCAGCCCCAGCATTTT. Translated, it gives CASSQGGHPNQPQHF.

The chain links TRBV29-1 to TRBJ2-1; D call uncertain. The germline V and J ends were trimmed by 7 bases and 7 bases, with 14 bases remaining between them. CDR1 is SQVTM, CDR2 ANQGSEA, per germline. CDR3 length equals 12 residues. The CDR3 region has the DNA TGCAGCGCGGACCGTTTAATGAATGAGCAGTTCTTC. Encoded protein: CSADRLMNEQFF.

The chain couples TRBV28 to TRBJ2-3; 10 positions agree with TRBD2. The CDR3 is made up of 18 amino acids. The germline gives CDR1 MDHEN, CDR2 SYDVKM. After removal of 2 bases from V and 0 bases from J, the junction contained 8 bases not matched to a gene. The CDR3 sequence: CASSLKWLAGVSTDTQYF. CDR3 nucleotide sequence: TGTGCCAGCAGTTTAAAGTGGCTAGCGGGGGTTAGCACAGATACGCAGTATTTT. The variable domain in full, completed from reference TRBV28 and TRBJ2-3, reads DVKVTQSSRYLVKRTGEKVFLECVQDMDHENMFWYRQDPGLGLRLIYFSYDVKMKEKGDIPEGYSVSREKKERFSLILESASTNQTSMYLCASSLKWLAGVSTDTQYFGPGTRLTVL.

This chain's CDR3 is CASSTGQGYEQYF. The CDR3 coding sequence is TGTGCCAGCTCAACAGGACAGGGCTACGAGCAGTACTTC. This chain joins TRBV18 and TRBJ2-7; 8 bases fit TRBD1. The CDR3 has 13 amino acids. V lost 5 bases, J lost 3 bases, and 3 bases stayed unmatched. Germline CDR1 and CDR2: KGHSH and LQKENI.

This chain joins TRBV5-4 and TRBJ2-5, with 7 positions matching TRBD2. This CDR3 has 14 residues. The V and J ends lost 3 bases and 7 bases, in that order; junction bases with no gene match: 9. In germline, CDR1 is SGHNT, CDR2 YYREEE (reference sequence). The CDR3 spells CASSSGTPGGTQYF. Written as DNA, the CDR3 is TGTGCCAGCAGCTCCGGGACCCCGGGGGGGACCCAGTACTTC.

This clone was recorded a few times. The chain links TRBV5-4 to TRBJ2-3, with TRBD1 matching over 7 bases. The V gene's germline CDR1 is SGHNT and CDR2 YYREEE (reference sequence). This CDR3 has 14 amino acids. V lost 0 bases, J lost 4 bases, and 2 bases stayed unmatched. The CDR3 loop reads CASSLGQGPDTQYF. The CDR3 DNA is TGTGCCAGCAGCTTGGGACAGGGCCCAGATACGCAGTATTTT.

The rearrangement links TRBV6-5 to TRBJ2-3; D is uncertain. CDR3 length equals 14 residues. The germline V gene encodes CDR1 MNHEY and CDR2 SVGAGI. V gave up 0 bases and J gave up 2 bases, with 6 bases separating them. Here the CDR3 reads CASSYSQTTDTQYF. The CDR3 DNA is TGTGCCAGCAGTTACTCGCAGACCACAGATACGCAGTATTTT.

In DNA, the CDR3 is TGTGCCAGCAGTTTATCGCAGGTCGGTAGGGCCGAGCAGTACTTC. Translation: CASSLSQVGRAEQYF. This chain links TRBV27 with TRBJ2-7; D is unresolved. V was shortened by 0 bases and J by 6 bases, with 15 bases between the two germline ends. The CDR3 covers 15 residues. Germline loops: CDR1 MNHEY, CDR2 SMNVEV (reference sequence).